Given below is one T cell receptor (beta chain) in context. The data stem from a study of human CD8 memory T cell subsets. It was UMI-labeled 5' RACE by which the TCR beta libraries were made. One entry per CDR3 protein, without DNA, is what TCRdb gives after re-calling the 5' RACE reads. The sample has 6,500 to 8,000 distinct CDR3 sequences. Looked up from germline, CDR1 is SGHVS and CDR2 is FQNEAQ. The CDR3 has 14 amino acids. The sequenced material came from CD8+ T cells from PBMCs. The V gene is TRBV7-8, the J gene TRBJ1-2; absent DNA, TCRdb's TRBD1 call cannot be checked. The TCR comes from a human donor in good health. Here the CDR3 reads CASSLNMQGDGYTF.